This T cell receptor beta chain was identified in a study of T cells in Graves' hyperthyroidism and ophthalmopathy. Template material for amplifying TCR beta CDR3 regions consisted of RNA transcripts. In the first-round RT-PCR of the TCR CDR3, the HTBI primer set was used. TCRdb reanalysed the multiplex PCR reads using MiXCR and keeps one entry per CDR3 protein. The sample includes roughly 660,000 distinct CDR3 sequences, 17% seen only once; the top ten take 15%. With a duration under 2 months, the hyperthyroidism was newly diagnosed in patients aged 18 to 65. V was cut by 5 bases and J by 1 base, with 11 bases left in between. This CDR3 region has 14 residues. The germline gives CDR1 SGHTA, CDR2 FQGNSA. This clonotype was detected many times.

The sequence derives from a man aged 45-60 years with Graves' hyperthyroidism. Sequencing was done on a sample of blood. The V gene is TRBV7-2, the J gene TRBJ2-5; maybe TRBD2 (6 bases). The CDR3 coding sequence is TGTGCCAGCAGCCGGGGAGGTAGCCAAGAGACCCAGTACTTC. It yields the protein CASSRGGSQETQYF.